Below are 13 T cell receptor beta chains sequenced from a single sample in a study of T cell repertoires in cytomegalovirus infection. Antigens for these TCRs are unknown. TCRdb recomputed calls from the reads with MiXCR, one row per CDR3 protein. The table shows fewer than 1,000,000 distinct CDR3 sequences, with less than 40% occurring only once. The material was cultured CD8+ T cells from PBMCs, obtained from culture after CMV antigen stimulation. Receptors originate from a human donor in good health (CMV status not recorded). Some clones in this sample may be carry-over from other donors' samples.

This clonotype turned up a few times. The V and J genes are TRBV6-2 or TRBV6-3 and TRBJ1-2, with D tentatively TRBD1 (6 bases). Germline V gene lookup returns CDR1 MNHEY and CDR2 SVGEGT. The CDR3 sequence is 11 residues long. V lost 2 bases, J lost 13 bases, and 11 bases lay in between. CDR3 coding DNA: TGTGCCAGCAGTTACGCAGGGGCGCGCACCTTC. As protein: CASSYAGARTF.

The rearrangement links TRBV5-5 to TRBJ2-2, with D tentatively TRBD1 (5 bases). The CDR3 is made up of 15 amino acids. The ends were cut back, 0 bases at V and 5 bases at J, with 11 bases in the middle. Per germline, CDR1 SGHKS and CDR2 YYEKEE (reference sequence). This chain's CDR3 is CASSLDPTGTGELFF. The CDR3 DNA sequence: TGTGCCAGCAGCTTGGATCCTACAGGAACCGGGGAGCTGTTTTTT.

The chain carries TRBV7-8 and TRBJ1-1, with D perhaps matching TRBD1 (5 bases). The CDR3 spans 16 residues. In germline, CDR1 is SGHVS, CDR2 FQNEAQ. Trimming removed 1 base at V and 4 bases at J, with 16 bases between. CDR3 sequence reads: CASSLGGRGIGTEAFF. The DNA for the CDR3 is TGTGCCAGCAGCTTAGGGGGGAGGGGAATTGGCACTGAAGCTTTCTTT.

This clonotype came up many times. This chain uses TRBV6-6 with TRBJ2-5; no definite D call. CDR1 is MNHNY, CDR2 SVGAGI, per germline (reference sequence). This CDR3 spans 14 amino acids. Deletions cut 0 bases from V and 4 bases from J, with 9 bases between. Here the CDR3 reads CASSYSGIGETQYF. The CDR3 coding sequence is TGTGCCAGCAGTTACTCTGGGATTGGAGAGACCCAGTACTTC.

In this sample, this clonotype turned up once. A read error may account for a junction end that differs from germline. CDR3 loop: CASSIAAEGAGYNKQFF. The CDR3 region has the DNA TGTGCCAGCAGCATAGCTGCTGAGGGGGCCGGGTACAATAAGCAGTTCTTC. This chain links TRBV7-6 with TRBJ2-1; the match to TRBD1 covers 7 bases. The CDR3 spans 17 residues. Germline V gene sequence: CDR1 SGHVS, CDR2 FNYEAQ. The variable domain in full, completed from reference TRBV7-6 and TRBJ2-1, reads GAGVSQSPRYKVTKRGQDVALRCDPISGHVSLYWYRQALGQGPEFLTYFNYEAQQDKSGLPNDRFSAERPEGSISTLTIQRTEQRDSAMYRCASSIAAEGAGYNKQFFGPGTRLTVL.

This clonotype was seen more than once but under ten times. This chain uses TRBV19 with TRBJ2-7; D possibly corresponds to TRBD2 (6 bases). From germline, CDR1 is LNHDA and CDR2 SQIVND (reference sequence). CDR3 length: 13 amino acids. Trimming shortened V by 7 bases and J by 6 bases, and 16 bases separated the two germline ends. The CDR3 sequence is CASTPLGGTEQYF. CDR3 DNA: TGTGCCAGTACTCCTCTTGGCGGGACCGAGCAGTACTTC.

Only a few counts were recorded for this clonotype. The chain uses TRBV7-2 and TRBJ1-6; 8 bases match TRBD1. The J segment lost 6 bases and the V segment lost 3 bases, leaving 10 bases of the junction unmatched. The CDR3 is 17 amino acids. Germline lookup yields CDR1 SGHTA and CDR2 FQGNSA. CDR3 region: CASSLRGQGALNSPLHF. The CDR3 bases are TGTGCCAGCAGCTTGAGGGGTCAGGGGGCCCTTAATTCACCCCTCCACTTT.

Turning to this clonotype: One end of the junction is discordant with germline, which a read error may explain. The V call is TRBV2, the J call TRBJ2-1; no clear D gene. Germline CDR1 is SNHLY and CDR2 is FYNNEI. The CDR3 is made up of 14 amino acids. The CDR3 DNA sequence: TGTGTCAGCAGTGAAGCGCTCGGCCACAATGAGCAGTTCTTC. Its translation: CVSSEALGHNEQFF.

The chain has TRBV6-1 and TRBJ1-1, with 10 bases lining up with TRBD1. The CDR3 spans 15 residues. Trimming at V came to 4 bases and at J to 4 bases, leaving 6 bases not matched to a gene. Looked up from germline, CDR1 is MNHNS and CDR2 is SASEGT. This chain's CDR3 is CASSAPGTGVTEAFF. For the CDR3, the DNA is TGTGCCAGCAGTGCTCCCGGGACAGGGGTCACTGAAGCTTTCTTT.

This chain links TRBV4-3 with TRBJ1-2; the D is unclear. Trimming took 0 bases from V and 5 from J, leaving 19 bases between them. The CDR3 is 17 residues long. Germline values: CDR1 LGHNA, CDR2 YSLEER. The CDR3 protein is CASSQDLLVDPRYGYTF. As DNA, the CDR3 is TGCGCCAGCAGCCAAGATCTGTTGGTGGATCCGAGGTATGGCTACACCTTC.

The chain uses TRBV5-1 and TRBJ2-2; 10 nucleotides agree with TRBD1. This CDR3 has 15 residues. The V gene end was trimmed by 4 bases and the J gene end by 6 bases; junction bases not matched to a gene: 6. In germline, CDR1 is SGHRS, CDR2 YFSETQ. The CDR3 region has the DNA TGCGCCAGCAGCCCGGGACAGGGGATGGCCGGGGAGCTGTTTTTT. Translation: CASSPGQGMAGELFF.

Only a few counts were recorded for this clonotype. The chain uses TRBV6-2 or TRBV6-3 and TRBJ2-3; TRBD2 might be the D (6 bases). V shed 7 bases and J shed 7 bases, with 24 bases lying between them. CDR3 length: 16 residues. CDR1 and CDR2 (germline): MNHEY, SVGEGT. CDR3 sequence (DNA): TGTGCCAGCACCCTCGAGCGGGCTACCCTTGATAATACGCAGTATTTT. It yields the protein CASTLERATLDNTQYF.

Points on this clonotype: At one end, the junction sequence differs from germline, possibly due to a read error. This sequence joins TRBV12-3 or TRBV12-4 and TRBJ2-3; maybe TRBD2 (5 bases). The CDR3 runs to 13 residues. In DNA, the CDR3 is TGTGCCAGCTGTTTAACGGGAATAGATACGCAGTATTTT. This codes for CASCLTGIDTQYF.